This TCR beta chain derives from a study of blood T cell repertoires in COVID-19. Germline CDR1 reads SGHRS; CDR2 reads YFSETQ. V lost 4 bases to trimming and J lost 2 bases; unmatched junction nucleotides: 8. This CDR3 comprises 18 residues. Produced via immunoSEQ multiplex PCR; TCRdb's table is partial and in-frame only. The sample carries about 83,000 clones, 70% to 90% recorded once. Material: peripheral blood. The genes are TRBV5-1 and TRBJ2-1; 14 positions agree with TRBD2. This sequence was found in an elderly man with active or convalescent COVID-19. CDR3 residues: CASSARLAGGLPYNEQFF. Written as DNA, the CDR3 is TGCGCCAGCAGCGCTCGACTAGCGGGGGGGCTCCCCTACAATGAGCAGTTCTTC. Full variable domain (missing parts from reference TRBV5-1 and TRBJ2-1): KAGVTQTPRYLIKTRGQQVTLSCSPISGHRSVSWYQQTPGQGLQFLFEYFSETQRNKGNFPGRFSGRQFSNSRSEMNVSTLELGDSALYLCASSARLAGGLPYNEQFFGPGTRLTVL.